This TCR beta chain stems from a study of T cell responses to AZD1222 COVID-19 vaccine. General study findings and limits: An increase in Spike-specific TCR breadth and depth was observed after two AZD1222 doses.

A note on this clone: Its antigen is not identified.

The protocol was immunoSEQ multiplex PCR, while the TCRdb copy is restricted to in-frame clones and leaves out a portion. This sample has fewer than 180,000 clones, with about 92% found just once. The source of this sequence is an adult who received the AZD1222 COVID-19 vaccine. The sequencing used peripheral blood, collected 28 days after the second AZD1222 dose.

The CDR3 sequence: CASRLPGVDTQYF. The CDR3 DNA sequence: TGTGCCAGCAGGCTCCCGGGAGTAGATACGCAGTATTTT. V usage is TRBV2 and J usage is TRBJ2-3, with D possibly being TRBD2 (6 bases). The V end was cut by 6 bases, the J end by 5 bases, with 12 bases between. Germline V gene sequence: CDR1 SNHLY, CDR2 FYNNEI. CDR3 length: 13 residues.